Listed here are 2 T cell receptor beta chains from one sample, sequenced in a study of Graves' ophthalmopathy and Graves' hyperthyroidism. Amplification from RNA transcripts yielded the TCR beta CDR3 regions. RT-PCR in the first round used HTBI primers; a second-round multiplex PCR followed. Each CDR3 protein gets one entry after TCRdb re-called the multiplex PCR reads with MiXCR. This table has some 1.1 million distinct CDR3 sequences, less than 45% appearing once. The sequenced sample consisted of peripheral blood or thyroid tissue (not recorded which). The receptors come from an adult man with Graves' hyperthyroidism.

In this sample, this clonotype turned up a few times. The chain joins TRBV29-1 to TRBJ1-2; tentative D call: TRBD1 (5 bases). The V gene lost 5 bases and the J gene lost 7 bases, with 14 bases spanning the gap. Germline V CDR1 and CDR2: SQVTM, ANQGSEA. This CDR3 region has 12 residues. This CDR3 is CSVLTTQGGYTF. As DNA, the CDR3 is TGCAGCGTTTTAACGACCCAGGGTGGCTACACCTTC. The full variable domain, completed using reference TRBV29-1 and TRBJ1-2, is SAVISQKPSRDICQRGTSLTIQCQVDSQVTMMFWYRQQPGQSLTLIATANQGSEATYESGFVIDKFPISRPNLTFSTLTVSNMSPEDSSIYLCSVLTTQGGYTFGSGTRLTVV.

The chain couples TRBV20-1 to TRBJ2-7; TRBD2 aligns across 9 bases. CDR3 length: 13 residues. Germline loops: CDR1 DFQATT, CDR2 SNEGSKA (reference sequence). The junction had 4 bases not matched to a gene; V was cut back by 4 bases and J by 3 bases. The CDR3 sequence: CSATLAGVYEQYV. DNA for the CDR3: TGCAGTGCTACGTTAGCGGGGGTCTACGAGCAGTACGTC.